The 31 T cell receptor beta chains below all came from one sample that was sequenced in a study of OX40 agonist ivuxolimab in advanced cancers. The library was produced with the immunoSEQ multiplex PCR assay. Held by TCRdb, this immuneACCESS table contains in-frame sequences only and omits some clones. Under half of the omission traces to an unresolved V gene where checked; the cause of the rest is unknown. The sample contains some 100,000 clones, 80% to 85% of them found a single time. Jointly, the top ten make up approximately 1.2% of the sample. Sequencing was performed on CD4+ or CD8+ T cells sorted from blood, taken in a trial of the OX40 agonist ivuxolimab. The receptor set was obtained from an adult with an advanced solid tumor such as melanoma, head and neck, liver or kidney cancer.

The V call is TRBV19, the J call TRBJ2-7, with 10 positions matching TRBD1. This CDR3 comprises 15 residues. The V segment lost 7 bases and the J segment 3 bases; nucleotides outside the gene matches: 9. Germline CDR1 LNHDA, CDR2 SQIVND (reference sequence). CDR3 sequence: CASNNPGQGLYEQYF. CDR3 coding DNA: TGTGCCAGTAACAATCCGGGACAGGGGCTCTACGAGCAGTACTTC.

The chain is built from TRBV6-5 and TRBJ2-7, with D perhaps matching TRBD1 (7 bases). In germline, CDR1 is MNHEY, CDR2 SVGAGI. With 5 bases removed from V and 5 bases from J, the gap between germline ends came to 16 bases. The CDR3 has 14 residues. This chain's CDR3 is CASSEGGRGDEQYV. Written as DNA, the CDR3 is TGTGCCAGCAGTGAAGGAGGCAGGGGGGACGAGCAGTACGTC.

The gene calls are TRBV5-8 and TRBJ2-2; 8 bases match TRBD1. V shed 5 bases and J 7 bases; nucleotides not matched to a gene: 10. The CDR3 runs 15 residues. Germline-derived CDR1 and CDR2 are SGHTS and YDEGEE. The CDR3 loop reads CASSTQGVLGGELFF. As DNA, the CDR3 is TGTGCCAGCAGTACACAGGGGGTACTCGGCGGGGAGCTGTTTTTT.

The rearrangement uses TRBV9 and TRBJ2-2; 9 nucleotides line up with TRBD1. Germline V gene sequence: CDR1 SGDLS, CDR2 YYNGEE. With V trimmed by 0 bases and J by 5 bases, 8 bases remained unmatched. The CDR3 totals 17 residues. The CDR3 region is CASSVEVGTGNTGELFF. In DNA, the CDR3 is TGTGCCAGCAGCGTAGAGGTAGGGACAGGGAATACCGGGGAGCTGTTTTTT.

The genes are TRBV10-3 and TRBJ2-2, with TRBD1 matching over 10 bases. Germline-derived CDR1 and CDR2 are ENHRY and SYGVKD. CDR3 size: 15 residues. The junction had 3 bases not matched to a gene; V was cut back by 6 bases and J by 2 bases. The CDR3: CAIRTGGVNTGELFF. The DNA for the CDR3 is TGTGCCATCAGGACAGGGGGCGTTAACACCGGGGAGCTGTTTTTT.

In this sample, this clone turned up once. V is TRBV10-3 and J is TRBJ1-2; D is ambiguous. Looked up from germline, CDR1 is ENHRY and CDR2 is SYGVKD. The CDR3 is 12 amino acids. The V end lost 2 bases, the J end lost 3 bases, and 4 bases lay between the germline ends. CDR3 loop: CAISETDYGYTF. The CDR3 coding sequence is TGTGCCATCAGTGAGACGGACTATGGCTACACCTTC.

The chain employs TRBV2 and TRBJ1-4; TRBD1 is a possible D gene (6 bases). Germline V gives CDR1 SNHLY, CDR2 FYNNEI. The V and J ends lost 3 bases and 7 bases respectively, with 18 bases between them. The length of the CDR3 is 16 residues. CDR3 protein: CASSEGVGAQGEKLFF. For the CDR3, the DNA is TGTGCCAGCAGTGAGGGGGTGGGGGCCCAGGGTGAAAAACTGTTTTTT.

This CDR3 is CASTPVRGNSPLHF. CDR3 sequence (DNA): TGTGCCAGCACCCCGGTGCGGGGGAATTCACCCCTCCACTTT. The chain recombines TRBV2 with TRBJ1-6; tentatively, D is TRBD1 (5 bases). V was pared by 7 bases and J by 7 bases, with 14 bases between. The CDR3 runs to 14 residues. CDR1 and CDR2 (germline): SNHLY, FYNNEI.

The chain carries TRBV5-5 and TRBJ1-2; 7 bases line up with TRBD1. CDR3 length: 16 residues. V lost 4 bases and J lost 0; bases outside the gene matches: 9. Germline V CDR1 and CDR2: SGHKS, YYEKEE (reference sequence). The CDR3 region is CASSPGQARANYGYTF. The CDR3 bases are TGTGCCAGCAGCCCCGGACAGGCTAGAGCTAACTATGGCTACACCTTC.

The V call is TRBV11-2, the J call TRBJ2-3; 9 bases are shared with TRBD2. With 1 base clipped from V and 2 bases from J, the junction kept 4 bases outside the gene matches. The germline CDR1 and CDR2 sequences are SGHAT and FQNNGV. The CDR3 is 16 amino acids. The CDR3 DNA is TGTGCCAGCAGCTTAGGGACTAGCGAGTACACAGATACGCAGTATTTT. It is translated as CASSLGTSEYTDTQYF.

The chain carries TRBV2 and TRBJ1-6; D remains ambiguous. The CDR3 loop spans 14 amino acids. The V and J ends lost 9 bases and 5 bases respectively, with 14 bases between them. Germline V gives CDR1 SNHLY, CDR2 FYNNEI. CDR3 loop: CARQGLPDNSPLHF. CDR3 bases: TGTGCCAGGCAAGGACTGCCCGATAATTCACCCCTCCACTTT.

This clone occurred once. The chain couples TRBV30 to TRBJ1-2; D possibly corresponds to TRBD1 (5 bases). Germline CDR1 GTSNPN, CDR2 SVGIG (reference sequence). V lost 4 bases to trimming and J lost 2 bases, with 8 bases between them. The length of the CDR3 is 12 residues. The CDR3 reads CAWTTANYGYTF. CDR3 sequence (DNA): TGTGCCTGGACGACAGCCAACTATGGCTACACCTTC. Using reference TRBV30 and TRBJ1-2 for the parts outside the CDR3, the full variable domain is SQTIHQWPATLVQPVGSPLSLECTVEGTSNPNLYWYRQAAGRGLQLLFYSVGIGQISSEVPQNLSASRPQDRQFILSSKKLLLSDSGFYLCAWTTANYGYTFGSGTRLTVV.

The rearrangement uses TRBV7-2 and TRBJ1-2; tentative D call: TRBD1 (5 bases). V shed 0 bases and J shed 2 bases, with 13 bases lying between them. This CDR3 comprises 16 residues. From germline, CDR1 is SGHTA and CDR2 FQGNSA. This CDR3 reads CASSLAPGVTNYGYTF. DNA of the CDR3: TGTGCCAGCAGCTTAGCCCCGGGGGTAACCAACTATGGCTACACCTTC.

CDR3: CASSRSQGRRITQYF. The CDR3 DNA sequence: TGTGCCAGCAGCCGTTCACAGGGCAGGCGGATAACCCAGTACTTC. V is TRBV7-9 and J is TRBJ2-5; D may be TRBD1 (6 bases). CDR3 length: 15 amino acids. V was cut by 5 bases and J by 8 bases, with 21 bases left in between. Germline CDR1 reads SEHNR; CDR2 reads FQNEAQ (reference sequence).

The chain combines TRBV5-1 with TRBJ1-1; TRBD1 matches 7 bases. The CDR3 totals 15 residues. Per the germline V gene, CDR1 is SGHRS and CDR2 is YFSETQ. The trim removed 3 bases at V and 0 bases at J, leaving 5 bases unmatched. The DNA for the CDR3 is TGCGCCAGCAGCTCTGGCGGGACAGTGAACACTGAAGCTTTCTTT. Its protein product is CASSSGGTVNTEAFF.

This sequence joins TRBV5-6 and TRBJ2-5; 7 nucleotides line up with TRBD1. This CDR3 spans 15 amino acids. Germline assignment: CDR1 SGHDT and CDR2 YYEEEE. Germline trimming cut 0 bases from V and 7 bases from J; bases unmatched to any gene: 9. CDR3 region: CASSLAGTAWVTQYF. The DNA for the CDR3 is TGTGCCAGCAGCTTGGCCGGGACAGCCTGGGTGACCCAGTACTTC.

The chain is built from TRBV6-6 and TRBJ1-5; D possibly corresponds to TRBD1 (6 bases). Looked up from germline, CDR1 is MNHNY and CDR2 is SVGAGI (reference sequence). The CDR3 is 15 residues long. V was pared by 4 bases and J by 5 bases, with 15 bases between. CDR3 in amino acids: CASSSPGEGHQPQHF. The DNA for the CDR3 is TGTGCCAGCAGTTCACCAGGGGAAGGACATCAGCCCCAGCATTTT.

The chain combines TRBV2 with TRBJ2-2, with 8 bases that match TRBD1. Germline CDR1 SNHLY, CDR2 FYNNEI. CDR3 length: 14 residues. The V and J ends lost 6 bases and 2 bases, in that order; junction bases with no gene match: 2. The CDR3 loop reads CASSDRGNTGELFF. The CDR3 DNA follows: TGTGCCAGCAGCGACAGGGGAAACACCGGGGAGCTGTTTTTT.

The CDR3 sequence is CASSHSTSGGYTGELFF. CDR3 nucleotide sequence: TGTGCCAGCAGCCACTCGACTAGCGGGGGATACACCGGGGAGCTGTTTTTT. The gene calls are TRBV5-6 and TRBJ2-2, with 12 bases matching TRBD2. Germline V gives CDR1 SGHDT, CDR2 YYEEEE. V lost 4 bases and J lost 3; bases outside the gene matches: 7. This CDR3 spans 17 amino acids.

This chain links TRBV19 with TRBJ2-1, with 10 bases lining up with TRBD2. In germline, CDR1 is LNHDA, CDR2 SQIVND (reference sequence). With 4 bases clipped from V and 5 bases from J, the junction kept 5 bases outside the gene matches. This CDR3 contains 15 residues. The CDR3 DNA is TGTGCCAGTAGTAGAAGCGGGGGGGCTAACAATGAGCAGTTCTTC. This gives the protein CASSRSGGANNEQFF.

This chain uses TRBV7-8 with TRBJ2-2, with a possible D match to TRBD1 (6 bases). Trimming pared 6 bases from V and 4 bases from J, leaving 9 bases between. Germline-derived CDR1 and CDR2 are SGHVS and FQNEAQ. CDR3 length: 13 residues. CDR3 sequence: CASRGAITGELFF. CDR3 nucleotide sequence: TGTGCCAGCAGGGGGGCGATCACCGGGGAGCTGTTTTTT. Filled out from reference TRBV7-8 and TRBJ2-2, the complete variable domain reads GAGVSQSPRYKVAKRGQDVALRCDPISGHVSLFWYQQALGQGPEFLTYFQNEAQLDKSGLPSDRFFAERPEGSVSTLKIQRTQQEDSAVYLCASRGAITGELFFGEGSRLTVL.

This clone came up a few times. V and J are TRBV6-5 and TRBJ1-6; TRBD1 matches 8 bases. Per the germline V gene, CDR1 is MNHEY and CDR2 is SVGAGI. Trimming took 5 bases from V and 7 from J; bases not matched to a gene: 4. The CDR3 is 14 residues long. The CDR3 nucleotides are TGTGCCAGCAGTAAGGACAGGGTCAATTCACCCCTCCACTTT. Protein product: CASSKDRVNSPLHF.

V usage is TRBV28 and J usage is TRBJ1-1; D remains ambiguous. The length of the CDR3 is 14 residues. The ends were cut back, 7 bases at V and 10 bases at J, with 22 bases in the middle. Germline assignment: CDR1 MDHEN and CDR2 SYDVKM. Written as DNA, the CDR3 is TGTGCCAGCACCAATAAATGGGGTTTGAAGGCAGCTTTCTTT. It codes for CASTNKWGLKAAFF.

The chain employs TRBV11-2 and TRBJ2-1, with a weak D call TRBD1 (6 bases). Germline V gene lookup returns CDR1 SGHAT and CDR2 FQNNGV. This CDR3 region has 14 residues. Trimming stripped 2 bases from V and 3 bases from J, with 8 bases between. The CDR3 DNA sequence: TGTGCCAGCAGCTTACAGGGGTACTACAATGAGCAGTTCTTC. Protein: CASSLQGYYNEQFF.

The chain recombines TRBV5-1 with TRBJ2-1, with D perhaps matching TRBD1 (6 bases). Trimming pared 2 bases from V and 3 bases from J, leaving 9 bases between. Germline CDR1 reads SGHRS; CDR2 reads YFSETQ. This CDR3 comprises 14 residues. CDR3 sequence reads: CASSFNRDYNEQFF. Here the CDR3 DNA reads TGCGCCAGCAGCTTCAACAGGGACTACAATGAGCAGTTCTTC. Full variable domain (missing parts from reference TRBV5-1 and TRBJ2-1): KAGVTQTPRYLIKTRGQQVTLSCSPISGHRSVSWYQQTPGQGLQFLFEYFSETQRNKGNFPGRFSGRQFSNSRSEMNVSTLELGDSALYLCASSFNRDYNEQFFGPGTRLTVL.

V usage is TRBV19 and J usage is TRBJ2-5; D is uncertain. CDR3 length: 14 residues. V was shortened by 4 bases and J by 4 bases, with 13 bases between the two germline ends. CDR1 is LNHDA and CDR2 is SQIVND in the germline V gene (reference sequence). DNA of the CDR3: TGTGCCAGTAGTACCCGCCACTTTCGAGAGACCCAGTACTTC. This gives the protein CASSTRHFRETQYF.

The V and J genes are TRBV13 and TRBJ2-5, with TRBD1 matching over 8 bases. CDR1 and CDR2 from the germline V gene are PRHDT and FYEKMQ (reference sequence). The length of the CDR3 is 13 residues. V shed 3 bases and J 11 bases; nucleotides not matched to a gene: 8. The CDR3: CASSFYTGGEQYF. Written as DNA, the CDR3 is TGTGCCAGCAGCTTCTATACAGGGGGTGAGCAGTACTTC. Variable domain in full (rest from reference TRBV13 and TRBJ2-5): AAGVIQSPRHLIKEKRETATLKCYPIPRHDTVYWYQQGPGQDPQFLISFYEKMQSDKGSIPDRFSAQQFSDYHSELNMSSLELGDSALYFCASSFYTGGEQYFGPGTRLLVL.

This chain links TRBV28 with TRBJ1-3; perhaps TRBD1 as D (6 bases). V lost 8 bases, J lost 4 bases, and 15 bases lay in between. Germline V gene data show CDR1 as MDHEN and CDR2 as SYDVKM. This CDR3 contains 14 residues. This chain's CDR3 is CASHQGGGGNTIYF. The CDR3 DNA is TGTGCCAGCCACCAAGGGGGAGGGGGAAACACCATATATTTT. The whole variable domain, filled in from reference TRBV28 and TRBJ1-3, reads DVKVTQSSRYLVKRTGEKVFLECVQDMDHENMFWYRQDPGLGLRLIYFSYDVKMKEKGDIPEGYSVSREKKERFSLILESASTNQTSMYLCASHQGGGGNTIYFGEGSWLTVV.

The chain has TRBV25-1 and TRBJ1-6; perhaps TRBD1 as D (6 bases). The V gene's germline CDR1 is MGHDK and CDR2 SYGVNS. Trimming took 2 bases from V and 9 from J, leaving 14 bases between them. This CDR3 comprises 15 residues. The CDR3 loop reads CASSENRDLTSPLHF. The DNA of the CDR3 is TGTGCCAGCAGTGAAAACAGGGACTTGACTTCACCCCTCCACTTT.

The chain links TRBV10-3 to TRBJ2-5, with TRBD2 identical over 9 bases. Germline lookup yields CDR1 ENHRY and CDR2 SYGVKD. This CDR3 is built from 15 residues. Trimming at V came to 2 bases and at J to 3 bases, leaving 4 bases not matched to a gene. Written as DNA, the CDR3 is TGTGCCATCAGTGAGCCAAGCGGGGGGAAAGAGACCCAGTACTTC. Encoded protein: CAISEPSGGKETQYF.

This chain connects TRBV6-5 to TRBJ2-1; D is unresolved. The germline CDR1 and CDR2 sequences are MNHEY and SVGAGI. The CDR3 has 13 amino acids. Trimming cost V 2 bases and J 8 bases, with 10 bases left between them. The CDR3 loop is CASSYPPSDEQFF. The CDR3 DNA reads TGTGCCAGCAGTTACCCACCCTCAGATGAGCAGTTCTTC.